These 3 T cell receptor beta chains were sequenced from one sample in a study of T cell responses to AZD1222 COVID-19 vaccine. Repertoires were generated with immunoSEQ multiplex PCR, while TCRdb's copy carries only in-frame clones and drops some. This table has about 180,000 clones, around 89% appearing once. The sample in question was peripheral blood, obtained on day 0 of AZD1222 vaccination. These receptors came from an adult in good health.

This clone was seen a handful of times. The J gene is TRBJ1-5, the V gene TRBV6-2 or TRBV6-3; D gene uncertain. The germline gives CDR1 MNHEY, CDR2 SVGEGT. With 2 bases removed from V and 4 bases from J, the gap between germline ends came to 6 bases. The CDR3 has 13 residues. CDR3 amino acids: CASSYMGNQPQHF. The CDR3 region has the DNA TGTGCCAGCAGTTACATGGGGAATCAGCCCCAGCATTTT.

The gene calls are TRBV7-2 and TRBJ1-2; D gene uncertain. From germline, CDR1 is SGHTA and CDR2 FQGNSA. Trimming left V 1 base short and J 7 bases short, with 10 bases between. This CDR3 comprises 13 residues. CDR3 sequence: CASSLVHQSGYTF. In DNA form, the CDR3 reads TGTGCCAGCAGCTTAGTTCACCAGAGTGGCTACACCTTC.

There are a few counts of this clone. The chain joins TRBV7-2 to TRBJ2-7; 9 bases line up with TRBD2. This CDR3 region has 15 residues. Germline V gene data show CDR1 as SGHTA and CDR2 as FQGNSA. V was pared by 2 bases and J by 4 bases, with 6 bases of the junction left unmatched. CDR3 in DNA: TGTGCCAGCAGCTTAAGTGCGGGGGGGAGGTACGAGCAGTACTTC. Encoded protein: CASSLSAGGRYEQYF. The full variable domain, with the rest looked up from reference TRBV7-2 and TRBJ2-7, is GAGVSQSPSNKVTEKGKDVELRCDPISGHTALYWYRQSLGQGLEFLIYFQGNSAPDKSGLPSDRFSAERTGGSVSTLTIQRTQQEDSAVYLCASSLSAGGRYEQYFGPGTRLTVT.